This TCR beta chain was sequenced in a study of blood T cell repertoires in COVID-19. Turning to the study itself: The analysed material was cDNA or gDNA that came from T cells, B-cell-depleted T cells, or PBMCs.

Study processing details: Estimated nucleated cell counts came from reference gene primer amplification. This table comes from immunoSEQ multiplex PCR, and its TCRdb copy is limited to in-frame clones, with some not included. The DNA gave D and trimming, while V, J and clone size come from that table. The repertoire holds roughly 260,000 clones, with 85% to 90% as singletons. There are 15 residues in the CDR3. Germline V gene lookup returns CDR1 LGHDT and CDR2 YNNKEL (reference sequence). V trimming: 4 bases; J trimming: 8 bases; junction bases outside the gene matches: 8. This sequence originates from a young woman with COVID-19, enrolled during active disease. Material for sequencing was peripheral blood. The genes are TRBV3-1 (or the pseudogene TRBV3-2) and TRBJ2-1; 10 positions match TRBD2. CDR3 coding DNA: TGTGCCAGCAGCCCAAGCGGGAGGGCCGCCGATGAGCAGTTCTTC. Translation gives CASSPSGRAADEQFF.